The 19 T cell receptor beta chains given below trace back to one sample, sequenced in a study of PD-1 blockade in classical Hodgkin lymphoma. Assay used: immunoSEQ multiplex PCR; TCRdb lists only in-frame clones, some missing. The sample carries some 30,000 clones, around 68% recorded once. The patients all showed relapse after autologous stem cell transplantation, while their brentuximab vedotin exposure varied. Specimen: peripheral blood mononuclear cells (PBMCs), collected before the second cycle of nivolumab. These receptors all come from a human donor with classical Hodgkin lymphoma.

The genes are TRBV5-8 and TRBJ2-5; TRBD1 or TRBD2 may be the D gene (5 bases each). Germline CDR1 reads SGHTS; CDR2 reads YDEGEE. The V end was cut by 3 bases, the J end by 1 base, with 16 bases between. This CDR3 spans 16 amino acids. CDR3 coding DNA: TGTGCCAGCAGCTCCCGGGACCCGGCGGTCCAAGAGACCCAGTACTTC. Amino acid sequence: CASSSRDPAVQETQYF.

The CDR3 coding sequence is TGTGCCAGCAGCCCCGGGTGGCGGGGGCCAGGGGATGAGCAGTTCTTC. As protein: CASSPGWRGPGDEQFF. The V call is TRBV2, the J call TRBJ2-1; tentative D call: TRBD2 (7 bases). The length of the CDR3 is 16 residues. Trimming shortened V by 6 bases and J by 8 bases, and 23 bases separated the two germline ends. Germline V gives CDR1 SNHLY, CDR2 FYNNEI.

The chain carries TRBV14 and TRBJ1-6, with no clear D. V lost 2 bases and J 0 bases, leaving 14 bases between the germline ends. The length of the CDR3 is 18 residues. Germline V gene lookup returns CDR1 SGHDN and CDR2 FVKESK. DNA for the CDR3: TGTGCCAGCAGCCAACTGGGAGCCGGCAGCTCCTATAATTCACCCCTCCACTTT. Its translation: CASSQLGAGSSYNSPLHF. Drawing the rest from reference TRBV14 and TRBJ1-6, the complete variable domain is EAGVTQFPSHSVIEKGQTVTLRCDPISGHDNLYWYRRVMGKEIKFLLHFVKESKQDESGMPNNRFLAERTGGTYSTLKVQPAELEDSGVYFCASSQLGAGSSYNSPLHFGNGTRLTVT.

As regards this clone: Germline is not matched at one junction end, which may reflect a read error. The gene calls are TRBV7-7 and TRBJ2-5, with TRBD2 matching over 12 bases. Germline V CDR1 and CDR2: SSHAT, FNYEAQ (reference sequence). The CDR3 contains 16 residues. The CDR3 nucleotides read TGTGCTAGCAGCTTGACTAGCGGGGGTGTTATCGAGACCCAGTACTTC. Residues: CASSLTSGGVIETQYF. The full variable domain, in which reference TRBV7-7 and TRBJ2-5 provide the parts outside the CDR3, is GAGVSQSPRYKVTKRGQDVTLRCDPISSHATLYWYQQALGQGPEFLTYFNYEAQPDKSGLPSDRFSAERPEGSISTLTIQRTEQRDSAMYRCASSLTSGGVIETQYFGPGTRLLVL.

The table lists this clone with a count of one. CDR3 in DNA: TGCGCCAGCAGCGCCTACCGGGACAGGCCCGGAGAGACCCAGTACTTC. Its protein product is CASSAYRDRPGETQYF. The rearrangement links TRBV5-1 to TRBJ2-5; the match to TRBD1 covers 8 bases. Per germline, CDR1 SGHRS and CDR2 YFSETQ. V lost 4 bases to trimming and J lost 4 bases; unmatched junction nucleotides: 12. The CDR3 totals 16 residues.

V and J are TRBV5-5 and TRBJ2-3, with 11 bases matching TRBD2. Germline CDR1 and CDR2: SGHKS and YYEKEE (reference sequence). This CDR3 contains 17 residues. The V gene end was trimmed by 2 bases and the J gene end by 1 base; junction bases not matched to a gene: 6. CDR3 in amino acids: CASSFYSGGAGTDTQYF. CDR3 DNA: TGTGCCAGCAGCTTTTATAGCGGGGGGGCAGGCACAGATACGCAGTATTTT. The variable domain in full, completed from reference TRBV5-5 and TRBJ2-3, reads DAGVTQSPTHLIKTRGQQVTLRCSPISGHKSVSWYQQVLGQGPQFIFQYYEKEERGRGNFPDRFSARQFPNYSSELNVNALLLGDSALYLCASSFYSGGAGTDTQYFGPGTRLTVL.

The chain uses TRBV18 and TRBJ1-6; 8 positions match TRBD1. The CDR3 totals 14 residues. From germline, CDR1 is KGHSH and CDR2 LQKENI. With V trimmed by 6 bases and J by 7 bases, 5 bases remained unmatched. The CDR3 DNA follows: TGTGCCAGCTCCCAGGACAGGGAAAATTCACCCCTCCACTTT. This gives the protein CASSQDRENSPLHF.

The chain has TRBV18 and TRBJ2-5; no clear D gene. Germline assignment: CDR1 KGHSH and CDR2 LQKENI. Trimming stripped 3 bases from V and 4 bases from J, with 3 bases between. This CDR3 region has 11 residues. CDR3 in DNA: TGTGCCAGCTCACCCTCAGAGACCCAGTACTTC. Translation gives CASSPSETQYF.

The genes are TRBV6-5 and TRBJ1-2, with 10 bases fitting TRBD1. This CDR3 has 15 residues. Germline trimming cut 1 base from V and 8 bases from J; bases unmatched to any gene: 7. CDR1 and CDR2 from the germline V gene are MNHEY and SVGAGI. CDR3 in amino acids: CASSYLTGGLGGYTF. In nucleotides, the CDR3 is TGTGCCAGCAGTTACTTGACAGGGGGCCTCGGGGGCTACACCTTC.

V gene TRBV29-1 combines with J gene TRBJ2-5; D gene uncertain. Trimming left V 8 bases short and J 4 bases short, with 14 bases between. The CDR3 length is 12 residues. Per germline, CDR1 SQVTM and CDR2 ANQGSEA. In DNA, the CDR3 is TGCAGCTTTGTGTGGGCCGGAGAGACCCAGTACTTC. It encodes CSFVWAGETQYF.

This clone was recorded a few times. This chain links TRBV5-1 with TRBJ2-2; 9 nucleotides align to TRBD2. With V trimmed by 4 bases and J by 3 bases, 7 bases remained unmatched. The CDR3 extends over 16 amino acids. CDR1 and CDR2 (germline): SGHRS, YFSETQ. CDR3 residues: CASSLWSGGHTGELFF. CDR3 bases: TGCGCCAGCAGCCTCTGGAGCGGGGGGCACACCGGGGAGCTGTTTTTT.

V and J are TRBV2 and TRBJ2-7; TRBD2 might be the D (5 bases). The V end lost 5 bases, the J end lost 2 bases, and 10 bases lay between the germline ends. The germline gives CDR1 SNHLY, CDR2 FYNNEI. The CDR3 loop spans 13 amino acids. The CDR3 nucleotides are TGTGCCAGCAGTCCCTCCGGGGCCTACGAGCAGTACGTC. Amino acid sequence: CASSPSGAYEQYV.

Here the CDR3 DNA reads TGTGCCAGTAGCGACGTGGGCAGGGGAGTCCAAGAGACCCAGTACTTC. The encoded protein is CASSDVGRGVQETQYF. The V gene is TRBV19, the J gene TRBJ2-5, with D perhaps matching TRBD1 (6 bases). Trimming stripped 6 bases from V and 1 base from J, with 18 bases between. The CDR3 totals 16 residues. In germline, CDR1 is LNHDA, CDR2 SQIVND (reference sequence).

The gene calls are TRBV5-5 and TRBJ2-5, with D possibly being TRBD2 (7 bases). The germline V and J ends were trimmed by 7 bases and 3 bases, with 13 bases remaining between them. Germline values: CDR1 SGHKS, CDR2 YYEKEE (reference sequence). This CDR3 comprises 13 residues. The CDR3, as DNA: TGTGCCAGCCAGGCGGGGGCTGAAGAGACCCAGTACTTC. Its translation is CASQAGAEETQYF.

The V call is TRBV19, the J call TRBJ2-7, with TRBD2 as a possible D gene (5 bases). The CDR3 runs to 15 residues. Trimming took 7 bases from V and 0 from J, leaving 16 bases between them. Germline V gene data show CDR1 as LNHDA and CDR2 as SQIVND (reference sequence). CDR3 sequence: CASTPDGDSSYEQYF. The CDR3 DNA is TGTGCCAGTACCCCCGACGGGGATAGCTCCTACGAGCAGTACTTC.

Regarding this clone: One junction end disagrees with the germline gene, perhaps due to a read error. The chain recombines TRBV7-7 with TRBJ2-5, with D maybe TRBD1 (5 bases). Germline CDR1 is SSHAT and CDR2 is FNYEAQ (reference sequence). CDR3 size: 15 residues. This CDR3 is CASSLGGRVTETQYF. DNA for the CDR3: TGTGCTAGCAGCTTAGGCGGCAGGGTTACAGAGACCCAGTACTTC.

This chain links TRBV9 with TRBJ2-3; TRBD2 agrees at 9 bases. The CDR3 length is 16 residues. Germline CDR1 SGDLS, CDR2 YYNGEE. Germline trimming cut 0 bases from V and 2 bases from J; bases unmatched to any gene: 4. The CDR3 DNA reads TGTGCCAGCAGCGTAGAGGCTAGCGGGGTCACAGATACGCAGTATTTT. It specifies CASSVEASGVTDTQYF. The whole variable domain, filled in from reference TRBV9 and TRBJ2-3, reads DSGVTQTPKHLITATGQRVTLRCSPRSGDLSVYWYQQSLDQGLQFLIQYYNGEERAKGNILERFSAQQFPDLHSELNLSSLELGDSALYFCASSVEASGVTDTQYFGPGTRLTVL.

V usage is TRBV29-1 and J usage is TRBJ1-1; D not resolved. The V end lost 2 bases, the J end lost 4 bases, and 14 bases lay between the germline ends. The CDR3 contains 14 residues. Germline assignment: CDR1 SQVTM and CDR2 ANQGSEA. In DNA form, the CDR3 reads TGCAGCGTTGAATTTCTTGTCGGAGGCACTGAAGCTTTCTTT. Its protein product is CSVEFLVGGTEAFF.

The count of this clone is one. The chain recombines TRBV28 with TRBJ2-5; D is possibly TRBD2 (5 bases). V was cut by 6 bases and J by 2 bases, with 16 bases left in between. CDR3 length: 15 residues. The germline V gene has CDR1 MDHEN and CDR2 SYDVKM. CDR3 sequence: CASSSRAGTQETQYF. CDR3 in DNA: TGTGCCAGCAGCTCAAGGGCGGGTACTCAAGAGACCCAGTACTTC. The full variable domain, completed using reference TRBV28 and TRBJ2-5, is DVKVTQSSRYLVKRTGEKVFLECVQDMDHENMFWYRQDPGLGLRLIYFSYDVKMKEKGDIPEGYSVSREKKERFSLILESASTNQTSMYLCASSSRAGTQETQYFGPGTRLLVL.